This T cell receptor beta chain was retrieved from a study of CXCR3-negative and CXCR3-positive naive CD8 T cells. The libraries of TRB cDNA were prepared using 5' RACE with UMI labels. TCRdb re-called the 5' RACE reads; every CDR3 protein appears as one record, without DNA. The sample holds 70,000 to 100,000 distinct CDR3 sequences. CDR3 length: 15 residues. Germline CDR1 SEHNR, CDR2 FQNEAQ (reference sequence). The source is a human donor in good health. Some clones in this sample may be carry-over from other donors' samples. Source material: naive CXCR3- CD8+ T cells from blood. Sample subset: CD45RO-CCR7+CD27+CD95- naive CD8+ T cells lacking CXCR3 (TNR3-). V usage is TRBV7-9 and J usage is TRBJ2-1. CDR3 region: CASSPRRRPHNEQFF.